This paragraph covers one T cell receptor (beta chain) sequence. The specificity of this receptor is unknown. Per-nucleotide qualities are absent, and no much larger clonotype sits a single base away. For sequencing of the TCRbeta CDR3 region, genomic DNA was extracted from the sorted cells. The immunoSEQ Assay was used to sequence the TCRbeta CDR3 regions. TCRdb carries this immuneACCESS record with in-frame sequences only. Its versions omit some clonotypes, under half of them owing to an unresolved V gene in the studies checked, with the rest unexplained. The sample table records 40,000 to 60,000 clones; roughly 93% of these occur just once. Together, the top ten hold over 20% of the sample. Patients with autoimmune disease history or receiving systemic immunosuppression were excluded from the trial. In every dose cohort, peripheral blood was drawn for TCR sequencing at baseline, cycle 4 day 1, and cycle 7 day 1. Samples were obtained from an open-label, multicenter, first-in-human phase I dose-escalation trial of ivuxolimab. Adults with locally advanced or metastatic head and neck squamous cell, hepatocellular, melanoma or renal cell carcinoma were enrolled in the trial. CD4+ and CD8+ T cells were sorted separately from peripheral blood before TCR sequencing.

The source of the sample is a study of OX40 agonist ivuxolimab in advanced cancers. About the full investigation: Ivuxolimab, which targeted the costimulatory receptor OX40 (CD134), was an agonistic, fully human IgG2 monoclonal antibody. Patients were allowed to have had prior anti-PD-1, anti-PD-L1 or anti-CTLA-4 therapy, and around 37% of the dose-escalation patients had previously received checkpoint inhibitors. The purpose of peripheral TCRbeta sequencing was to test whether ivuxolimab changed TCR sequence diversity and led to clonal T-cell expansion. In the dose-escalation cohort, 82.7% of patients were male, and the mean age was approximately 60 years, with a range of about 23 to 90. The monotherapy dose-escalation portion (N = 52 patients) of the phase I ivuxolimab trial is reported in the paper. Of the approximately 54 dose-escalation patients, hepatocellular carcinoma was present in about 19, melanoma in about 15, renal cell carcinoma in 9 and head and neck cancer in 9. Intravenous ivuxolimab was administered to patients every 2 weeks at six dose levels: 0.01, 0.1, 0.3, 1.5, 3 and 10 mg/kg. Partial responses were achieved by three dose-escalation patients, of whom one had hepatocellular carcinoma and two had cutaneous melanoma. Beyond this particular receptor, the publication reports: Low levels of normalized T-cell clonal expansion were also seen in some nonresponding patients. In the 0.1-3.0 mg/kg groups, partial responders had among the lowest normalized peripheral clonal expansion, particularly in CD8+ T cells. After ivuxolimab, expanded clones were on average more numerous among CD8+ T cells than among CD4+ T cells. The antigen specificity of the peripheral T cells that underwent clonal expansion was not determined. At doses of 0.1 to 3.0 mg/kg, clonal expansion of both CD4+ and CD8+ blood T cells was observed from baseline to week 6.

Trimming costs V 3 bases and J 6 bases, and their ends lie 9 bases apart. Based on the germline V gene (reference sequence), the CDR1 and CDR2 sequences are MNHEY and SMNVEV. The CDR3, cysteine through phenylalanine, is 12 amino acids long. Only the CDR3 region is kept as DNA, spanning 36 bases read in frame from base 1. This TCR was recovered from an adult with an advanced solid tumor such as melanoma, head and neck, liver or kidney cancer. The specimen was CD4+ or CD8+ T cells sorted from blood, collected in a trial of the OX40 agonist ivuxolimab. The rearranged chain carries TRBV27 and TRBJ2-7; the D gene assignment is ambiguous. The CDR3 reads CASSFIGFEQYF. The DNA is as follows: TGTGCCAGCAGTTTCATAGGTTTCGAGCAGTACTTC.